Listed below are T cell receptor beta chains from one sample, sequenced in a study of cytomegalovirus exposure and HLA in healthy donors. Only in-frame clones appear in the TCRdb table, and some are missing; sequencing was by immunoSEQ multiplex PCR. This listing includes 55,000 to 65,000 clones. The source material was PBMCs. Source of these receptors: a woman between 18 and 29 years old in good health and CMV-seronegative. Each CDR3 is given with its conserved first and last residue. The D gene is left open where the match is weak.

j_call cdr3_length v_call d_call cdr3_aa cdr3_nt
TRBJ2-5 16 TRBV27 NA CASSLSGVREQETQYF TGTGCCAGCAGTTTATCTGGGGTCAGGGAACAAGAGACCCAGTACTTC
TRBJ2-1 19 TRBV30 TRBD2 CAWSRRAGLAGGSYNEQFF TGTGCCTGGAGTCGGAGGGCGGGACTAGCGGGAGGCTCCTACAATGAGCAGTTCTTC
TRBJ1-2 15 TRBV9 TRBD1 CASSVGAGGVNGYTF TGTGCCAGCAGCGTAGGTGCAGGGGGCGTAAATGGCTACACCTTC
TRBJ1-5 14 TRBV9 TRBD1 CASSVGQGDQPQHF TGTGCCAGCAGCGTAGGACAGGGTGATCAGCCCCAGCATTTT
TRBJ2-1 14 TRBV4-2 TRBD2 CASGFSGGANEQFF TGTGCCAGCGGTTTTAGCGGGGGGGCGAATGAGCAGTTCTTC
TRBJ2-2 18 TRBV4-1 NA CASSEHLIGEVDTGELFF TGCGCCAGCAGTGAGCATCTGATAGGAGAAGTCGACACCGGGGAGCTGTTTTTT
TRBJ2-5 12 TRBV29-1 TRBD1 CSGRTGGETQYF TGCAGCGGTAGAACAGGGGGAGAGACCCAGTACTTC
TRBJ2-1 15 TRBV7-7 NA CASSLYAGINNEQFF TGTGCTAGCAGCTTGTACGCAGGGATAAACAATGAGCAGTTCTTC
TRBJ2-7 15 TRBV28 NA CASSFSGIGNYEQYF TGTGCCAGCAGTTTTTCGGGGATAGGGAATTACGAGCAGTACTTC
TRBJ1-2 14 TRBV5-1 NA CASSIFGDDYGYTF TGCGCCAGCAGCATATTCGGGGATGACTATGGCTACACCTTC
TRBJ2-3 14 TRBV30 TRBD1 CAWNKGQGTDTQYF TGTGCCTGGAACAAGGGACAGGGTACAGATACGCAGTATTTT
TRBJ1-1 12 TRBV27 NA CASISPNTEAFF TGTGCCAGCATCTCCCCGAACACTGAAGCTTTCTTT
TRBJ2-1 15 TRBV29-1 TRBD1 CSVRTGGFGYNEQFF TGCAGCGTCCGTACAGGGGGCTTTGGCTACAATGAGCAGTTCTTC
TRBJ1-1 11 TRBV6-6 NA CASIWGQEAFF TGTGCCAGCATCTGGGGACAAGAAGCTTTCTTT
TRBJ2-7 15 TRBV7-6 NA CASSLSYGEWYEQYF TGTGCCAGCAGCTTATCGTACGGGGAATGGTACGAGCAGTACTTC
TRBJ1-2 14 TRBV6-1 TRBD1 CASMRAPTGEGYTF TGTGCCAGCATGAGGGCCCCGACAGGGGAAGGCTACACCTTC
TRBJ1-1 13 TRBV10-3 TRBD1 CAISPDRGTEAFF TGTGCCATCAGTCCAGACAGGGGCACTGAAGCTTTCTTT
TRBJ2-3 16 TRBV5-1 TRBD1 CASSLTPGQSTDTQYF TGCGCCAGCAGCCTTACACCGGGACAGAGCACAGATACGCAGTATTTT
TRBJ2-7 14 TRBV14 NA CASSPHQIPYEQYF TGTGCCAGCAGTCCTCACCAGATACCCTACGAGCAGTACTTC
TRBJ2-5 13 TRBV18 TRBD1 CASSPGTGETQYF TGTGCCAGCTCACCGGGGACAGGAGAGACCCAGTACTTC
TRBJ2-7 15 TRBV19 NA CASSIGDSSSYEQYF TGTGCCAGTAGTATTGGGGACTCGAGCTCCTACGAGCAGTACTTC
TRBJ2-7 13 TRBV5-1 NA CASSLGALDEQYF TGCGCCAGCAGCTTGGGAGCCCTCGACGAGCAGTACTTC
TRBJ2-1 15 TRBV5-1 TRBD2 CASSPGGTSGPQAIF TGCGCCAGCAGCCCCGGGGGGACTAGCGGTCCCCAGGCCATCTTC
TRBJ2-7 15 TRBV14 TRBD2 CASSPLSGRAAEQYF TGTGCCAGCAGCCCCTTGAGCGGGAGGGCCGCCGAGCAGTACTTC
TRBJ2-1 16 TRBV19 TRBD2 CASSGVAGGLYNEQFF TGTGCCAGTAGTGGGGTAGCGGGAGGTCTCTACAATGAGCAGTTCTTC
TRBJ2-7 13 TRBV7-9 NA CASSPGASYEQYF TGTGCCAGCAGCCCTGGGGCCTCCTACGAGCAGTACTTC
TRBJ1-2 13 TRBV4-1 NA CASSLGGNYGYTF TGCGCCAGCAGCCTCGGCGGCAACTATGGCTACACCTTC
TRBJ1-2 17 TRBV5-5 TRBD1 CASSSLVTGGNPGGYTF TGTGCCAGCAGCTCCCTGGTTACAGGGGGAAACCCAGGCGGCTACACCTTC
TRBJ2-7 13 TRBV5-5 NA CASSLAARDEQYF TGTGCCAGCAGCTTGGCCGCGAGGGACGAGCAGTACTTC
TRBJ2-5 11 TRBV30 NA CAWTHRETQYF TGTGCCTGGACCCACCGGGAGACCCAGTACTTC
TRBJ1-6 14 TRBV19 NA CASSIGGGGSPLHF TGTGCCAGTAGTATAGGCGGAGGAGGTTCACCCCTACACTTT
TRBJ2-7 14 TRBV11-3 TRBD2 CASSLSGSNDEQYF TGTGCCAGCAGCCTTAGCGGGAGTAATGACGAGCAGTACTTC
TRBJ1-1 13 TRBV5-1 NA CASGLTGSPEAFF TGCGCCAGCGGACTGACTGGATCCCCTGAAGCTTTCTTT
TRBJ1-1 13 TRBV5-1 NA CASSLLRGTEAFF TGCGCCAGCAGCTTGCTCCGAGGGACTGAAGCTTTCTTT
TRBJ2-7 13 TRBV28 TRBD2 CASSIDSGRGQYF TGTGCCAGCAGTATTGATAGCGGGAGGGGGCAGTACTTC
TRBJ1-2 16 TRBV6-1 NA CASSGISDSYSYGYTF TGTGCCAGCAGTGGAATCTCGGACAGTTACTCCTATGGCTACACCTTC
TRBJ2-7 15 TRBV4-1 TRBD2 CASSQGGGSAYEQYF TGCGCCAGCAGCCAAGGCGGCGGGAGCGCCTACGAGCAGTACTTC
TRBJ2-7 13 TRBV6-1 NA CASSEGEQYEQYF TGTGCCAGCAGTGAAGGAGAACAGTACGAGCAGTACTTC
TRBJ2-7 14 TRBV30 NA CASSTRRHPYEQYF TGTGCCTCCTCTACTCGGAGGCACCCCTACGAGCAGTACTTC
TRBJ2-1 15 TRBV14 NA CASSHSHQKHNEQFF TGTGCCAGCAGCCATTCACACCAGAAACACAATGAGCAGTTCTTC
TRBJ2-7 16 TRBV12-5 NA CASGLVGSRSSYEQYF TGTGCTAGTGGTTTGGTAGGCAGTAGGAGCTCCTACGAGCAGTACTTC
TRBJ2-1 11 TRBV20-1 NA CSCRNAGEQFF TGCAGTTGTCGAAATGCCGGTGAGCAGTTCTTC
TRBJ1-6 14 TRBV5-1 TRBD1 CASSPGQGDSPLHF TGCGCCAGCAGCCCGGGACAGGGAGATTCACCCCTCCACTTT
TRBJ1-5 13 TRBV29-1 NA CSVRQQRNQPQHF TGCAGCGTTCGACAGCAGCGCAATCAGCCCCAGCATTTT